The clone carrying this TCR beta chain has a count of ten or more. Its antigen is unidentified. This sample is part of a study of blood T cells in healthy people across ages. Primed by a sample-barcoded 5' primer and a J-beta primer mix, a second PCR proceeded for 7 to 11 cycles. Via MiXCR, TCRdb re-called the 5' RACE reads, giving one row per CDR3 protein. The data show under 2 million distinct CDR3 sequences, with about 32% seen just once and 11% held by the top ten. Trimming removed 6 bases at V and 7 bases at J, with 18 bases between. The CDR3 loop spans 13 amino acids. Germline CDR1 and CDR2: DFQATT and SNEGSKA (reference sequence). Regarding the study as a whole: With age, beta diversity per million T cells declined roughly linearly, significantly by about 40.

The chain has TRBV20-1 and TRBJ1-2, with a possible D match to TRBD1 (6 bases). This clonotype was sampled from a woman aged 30 to 39 in good health. The sequenced material came from blood. CDR3 bases: TGCAGTGCGCAAAGGCGGGGGGCGGCTGGCTACACCTTC. It is translated as CSAQRRGAAGYTF.